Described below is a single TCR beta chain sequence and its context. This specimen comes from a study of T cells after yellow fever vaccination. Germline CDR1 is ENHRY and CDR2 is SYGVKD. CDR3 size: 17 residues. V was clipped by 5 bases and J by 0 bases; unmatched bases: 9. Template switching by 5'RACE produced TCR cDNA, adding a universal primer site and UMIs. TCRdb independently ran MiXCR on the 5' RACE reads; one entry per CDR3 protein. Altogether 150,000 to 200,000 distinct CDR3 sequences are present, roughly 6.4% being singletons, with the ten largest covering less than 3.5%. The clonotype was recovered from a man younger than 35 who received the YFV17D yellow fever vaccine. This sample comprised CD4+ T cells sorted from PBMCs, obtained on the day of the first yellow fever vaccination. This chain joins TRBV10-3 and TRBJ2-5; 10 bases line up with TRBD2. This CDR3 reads CAISLGLLAGDQETQYF. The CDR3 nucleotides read TGTGCCATCAGTCTGGGGTTGCTAGCGGGGGACCAAGAGACCCAGTACTTC.